Shown below are 5 T cell receptor beta chains from a single sample sequenced in a study of cytomegalovirus exposure and HLA in healthy donors. Amplification used 60 Vbeta primers and 13 Jbeta primers. Using immunoSEQ multiplex PCR, the repertoire was profiled, and TCRdb retains in-frame clones only, with some absent. The data contain about 240,000 clones, about 80% of them singletons. Sequencing was carried out using PBMCs. These receptors came from an older woman in good health and CMV-seropositive.

The rearrangement uses TRBV9 and TRBJ2-3; 7 positions match TRBD2. The CDR3 consists of 15 residues. Germline values: CDR1 SGDLS, CDR2 YYNGEE. V lost 2 bases and J lost 5; bases outside the gene matches: 8. The chain's CDR3 is CASSVLAVGGDTQYF. In DNA form, the CDR3 reads TGTGCCAGCAGCGTTCTAGCGGTTGGGGGAGATACGCAGTATTTT.

The chain has TRBV30 and TRBJ1-5, with TRBD1 as a possible D gene (6 bases). CDR1 and CDR2 from the germline V gene are GTSNPN and SVGIG (reference sequence). The CDR3 has 13 residues. V lost 0 bases to trimming and J lost 6 bases, with 9 bases between them. CDR3 residues: CAWSVQGGQPQHF. CDR3 coding DNA: TGTGCCTGGAGTGTACAGGGTGGTCAGCCCCAGCATTTT.

The chain combines TRBV12-5 with TRBJ1-2; 8 bases agree with TRBD1. CDR3 length: 17 residues. The germline V gene encodes CDR1 LGHNT and CDR2 FRNRAP. Germline trimming cut 1 base from V and 1 base from J; bases unmatched to any gene: 8. CDR3 coding DNA: TGTGCTAGTGGTTTGGCGGGTGGCGACAGGGGTAACTATGGCTACACCTTC. This translates into CASGLAGGDRGNYGYTF.

The genes are TRBV5-1 and TRBJ2-3, with 15 bases fitting TRBD2. With 3 bases clipped from V and 2 bases from J, the junction kept 10 bases outside the gene matches. Germline CDR1 and CDR2: SGHRS and YFSETQ. The CDR3 is 19 residues long. CDR3 coding DNA: TGCGCCAGCAGCTACGGACTAGCGGGAGGGCCCACCTTCACAGATACGCAGTATTTT. This codes for CASSYGLAGGPTFTDTQYF.

J is TRBJ2-1 and V is TRBV5-1, with a tentative D call TRBD2 (6 bases). Germline assignment: CDR1 SGHRS and CDR2 YFSETQ. The V and J ends lost 1 base and 5 bases respectively, with 25 bases between them. The CDR3 covers 19 residues. CDR3 nucleotides: TGCGCCAGCAGCTTGAGGTCTGCGGGACTTCTCCACGAGGACAATGAGCAGTTCTTC. This translates into CASSLRSAGLLHEDNEQFF.